One T cell receptor (beta chain) is described in this entry. This entry comes from a study of T cell responses to AZD1222 COVID-19 vaccine. Germline V lookup: CDR1 MDHEN, CDR2 SYDVKM. This CDR3 region has 14 residues. Between the trimmed V and J ends, which lost 10 bases and 3 bases, there was a span of 18 bases. TCRdb's copy holds only in-frame clones and misses some; the assay was immunoSEQ multiplex PCR. Of roughly 72,000 clones detected, more than 70% appear once; the ten largest clones hold more than 8.5%. The J gene is TRBJ1-1, the V gene TRBV28, with D perhaps TRBD1 (5 bases). This TCR came from an adult who received the MenACWY meningococcal vaccine as a control. The sequenced sample was peripheral blood, obtained 28 days after the second dose of the MenACWY control vaccine. This CDR3 reads CAISGTPLYTEAFF. The CDR3, as DNA: TGTGCCATTTCCGGGACCCCGCTTTACACTGAAGCTTTCTTT.